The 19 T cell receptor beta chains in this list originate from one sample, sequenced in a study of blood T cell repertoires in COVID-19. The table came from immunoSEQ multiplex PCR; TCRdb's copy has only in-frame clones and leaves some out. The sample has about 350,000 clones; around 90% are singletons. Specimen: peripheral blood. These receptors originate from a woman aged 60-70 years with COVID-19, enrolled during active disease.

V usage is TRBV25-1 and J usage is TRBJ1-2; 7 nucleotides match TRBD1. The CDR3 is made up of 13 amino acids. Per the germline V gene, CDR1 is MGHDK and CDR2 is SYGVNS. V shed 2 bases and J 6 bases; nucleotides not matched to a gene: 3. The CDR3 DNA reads TGTGCCAGCAGTGAAGGTACAGGGGATGGCTACACCTTC. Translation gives CASSEGTGDGYTF.

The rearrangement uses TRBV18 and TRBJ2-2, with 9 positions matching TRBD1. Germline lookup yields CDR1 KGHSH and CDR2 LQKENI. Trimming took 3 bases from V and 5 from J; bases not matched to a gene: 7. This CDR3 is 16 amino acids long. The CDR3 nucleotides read TGTGCCAGCTCACCTTACCGGGACAGGGAAACCGGGGAGCTGTTTTTT. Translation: CASSPYRDRETGELFF.

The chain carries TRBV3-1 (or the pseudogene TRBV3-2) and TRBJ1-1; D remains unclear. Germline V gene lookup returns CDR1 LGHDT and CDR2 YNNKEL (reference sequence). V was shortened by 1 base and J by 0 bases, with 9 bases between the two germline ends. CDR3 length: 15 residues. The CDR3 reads CASSQGWQVNTEAFF. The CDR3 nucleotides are TGTGCCAGCAGCCAAGGATGGCAAGTGAACACTGAAGCTTTCTTT.

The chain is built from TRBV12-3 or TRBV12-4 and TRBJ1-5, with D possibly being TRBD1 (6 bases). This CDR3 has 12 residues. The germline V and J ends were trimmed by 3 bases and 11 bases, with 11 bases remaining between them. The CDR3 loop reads CASSLGAMAQHF. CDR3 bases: TGTGCCAGCAGTTTGGGGGCCATGGCCCAGCATTTT.

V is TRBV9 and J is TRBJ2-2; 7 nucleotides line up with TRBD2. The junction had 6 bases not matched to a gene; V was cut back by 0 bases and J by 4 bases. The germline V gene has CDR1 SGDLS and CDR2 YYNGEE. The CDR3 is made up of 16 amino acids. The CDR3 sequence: CASSVESGDLTGELFF. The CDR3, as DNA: TGTGCCAGCAGCGTAGAAAGCGGGGACCTCACCGGGGAGCTGTTTTTT.

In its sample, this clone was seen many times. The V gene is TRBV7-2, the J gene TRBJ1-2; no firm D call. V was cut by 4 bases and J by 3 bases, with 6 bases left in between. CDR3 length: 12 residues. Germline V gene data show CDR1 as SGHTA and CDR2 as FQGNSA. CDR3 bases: TGTGCCAGCAGCTCGGGATACTATGGCTACACCTTC. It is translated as CASSSGYYGYTF.

The CDR3 region is CASSLLGTGSTGELFF. The CDR3 region has the DNA TGTGCCAGCAGCCTTCTTGGGACAGGGTCCACCGGGGAGCTGTTTTTT. This chain joins TRBV3-1 (or the pseudogene TRBV3-2) and TRBJ2-2, with 9 bases aligning to TRBD1. The ends lost 4 bases at V and 4 bases at J; junction bases unmatched: 7. Germline loops: CDR1 LGHDT, CDR2 YNNKEL (reference sequence). This CDR3 has 16 residues.

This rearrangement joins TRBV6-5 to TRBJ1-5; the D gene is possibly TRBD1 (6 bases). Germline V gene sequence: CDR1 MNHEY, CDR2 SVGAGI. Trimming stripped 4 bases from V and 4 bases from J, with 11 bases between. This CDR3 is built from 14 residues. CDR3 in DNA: TGTGCCAGCAGTTGGACAGAGAGGAATCAGCCCCAGCATTTT. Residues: CASSWTERNQPQHF.

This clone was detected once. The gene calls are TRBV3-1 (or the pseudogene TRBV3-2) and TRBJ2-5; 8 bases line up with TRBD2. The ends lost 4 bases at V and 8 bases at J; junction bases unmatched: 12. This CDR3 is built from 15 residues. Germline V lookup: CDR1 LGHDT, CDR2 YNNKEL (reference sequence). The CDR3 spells CASSRSEVAGRTQYF. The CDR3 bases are TGTGCCAGCAGCCGCTCAGAGGTAGCGGGGCGCACCCAGTACTTC.

Written as DNA, the CDR3 is TGCGCCAGCAGCCGAGACAGGCAAGGCACTGAAGCTTTCTTT. It yields the protein CASSRDRQGTEAFF. The chain recombines TRBV4-1 with TRBJ1-1; TRBD1 is a possible D gene (6 bases). The V end was cut by 4 bases, the J end by 4 bases, with 13 bases between. CDR1 is MGHRA, CDR2 YSYEKL, per germline. This CDR3 is built from 14 residues.

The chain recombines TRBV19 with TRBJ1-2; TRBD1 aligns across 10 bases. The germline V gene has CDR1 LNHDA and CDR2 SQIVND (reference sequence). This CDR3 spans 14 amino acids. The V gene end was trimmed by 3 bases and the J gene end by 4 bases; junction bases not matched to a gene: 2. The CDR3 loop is CASSMTGGIYGYTF. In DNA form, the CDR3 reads TGTGCCAGTAGTATGACAGGGGGCATCTATGGCTACACCTTC.

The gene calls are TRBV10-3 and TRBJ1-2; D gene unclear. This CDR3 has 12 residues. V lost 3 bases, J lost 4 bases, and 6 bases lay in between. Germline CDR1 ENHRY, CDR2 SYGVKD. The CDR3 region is CAISENSYGYTF. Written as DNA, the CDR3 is TGTGCCATCAGTGAAAACAGCTATGGCTACACCTTC.

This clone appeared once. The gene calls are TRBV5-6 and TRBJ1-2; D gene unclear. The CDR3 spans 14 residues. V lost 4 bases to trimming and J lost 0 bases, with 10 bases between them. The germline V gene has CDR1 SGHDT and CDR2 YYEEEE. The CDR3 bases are TGTGCCAGCAGCCGCAATCGGGCTAACTATGGCTACACCTTC. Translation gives CASSRNRANYGYTF.

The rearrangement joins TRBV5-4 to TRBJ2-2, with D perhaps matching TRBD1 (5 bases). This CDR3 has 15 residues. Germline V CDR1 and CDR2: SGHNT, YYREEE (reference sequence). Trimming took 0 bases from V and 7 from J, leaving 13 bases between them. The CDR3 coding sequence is TGTGCCAGCAGCTTGGACGGAAGGGGCAACGGGGAGCTGTTTTTT. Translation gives CASSLDGRGNGELFF.

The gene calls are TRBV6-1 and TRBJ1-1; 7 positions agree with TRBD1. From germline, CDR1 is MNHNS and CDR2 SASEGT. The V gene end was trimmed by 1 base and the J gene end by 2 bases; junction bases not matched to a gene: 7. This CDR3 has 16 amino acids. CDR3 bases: TGTGCCAGCAGTGAAGGCTGGGGACAGCTTAACACTGAAGCTTTCTTT. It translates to CASSEGWGQLNTEAFF.

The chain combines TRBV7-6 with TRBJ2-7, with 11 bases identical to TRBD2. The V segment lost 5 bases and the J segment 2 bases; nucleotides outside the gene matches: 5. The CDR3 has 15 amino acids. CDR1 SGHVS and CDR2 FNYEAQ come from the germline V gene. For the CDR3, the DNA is TGTGCCAGCAGCACAACTAGCGGGGGAGCCTACGAGCAGTACTTC. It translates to CASSTTSGGAYEQYF.

CDR3 sequence reads: CASSLSQIPPYGYTF. Written as DNA, the CDR3 is TGTGCCAGCAGCTTGTCCCAGATTCCTCCCTATGGCTACACCTTC. The V and J genes are TRBV5-8 and TRBJ1-2; no reliable D call. Germline V gives CDR1 SGHTS, CDR2 YDEGEE. The V gene lost 1 base and the J gene lost 4 bases, with 14 bases spanning the gap. The CDR3 sequence is 15 residues long.

Here the CDR3 DNA reads TGTGCCAGCAGCCAAGGTCCCCACCGGGCCAAAAACATTCAGTACTTC. It is translated as CASSQGPHRAKNIQYF. The chain recombines TRBV3-1 (or the pseudogene TRBV3-2) with TRBJ2-4; D gene ambiguous. Germline CDR1 is LGHDT and CDR2 is YNNKEL (reference sequence). This CDR3 is 16 amino acids long. The V end lost 1 base, the J end lost 1 base, and 11 bases lay between the germline ends.

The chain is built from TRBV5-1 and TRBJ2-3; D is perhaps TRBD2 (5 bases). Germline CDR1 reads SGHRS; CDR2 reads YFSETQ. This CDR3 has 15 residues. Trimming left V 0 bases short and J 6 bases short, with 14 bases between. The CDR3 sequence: CASSLDHGPGDTQYF. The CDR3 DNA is TGCGCCAGCAGCTTGGATCACGGGCCGGGGGATACGCAGTATTTT.